This T cell receptor beta chain originates from a study of T cell responses to AZD1222 COVID-19 vaccine. Clones were read by immunoSEQ multiplex PCR, and TCRdb kept only the in-frame ones, dropping some. The repertoire holds tens of thousands of clones, roughly 92% seen once, with roughly 3.1% in the top ten. The sequence came from an adult who received the AZD1222 COVID-19 vaccine. The sample consisted of peripheral blood, taken 28 days after the second AZD1222 dose.

The CDR3 DNA sequence: TGTGCCAGCAGCCCCGAGGCTAGCGGGGGCCCCCGGAGCAAAAACATTCAGTACTTC. This codes for CASSPEASGGPRSKNIQYF. The rearrangement links TRBV7-2 to TRBJ2-4; 10 bases are shared with TRBD2. V dropped 5 bases and J dropped 3; count of bases not matched to a gene: 16. Germline V lookup: CDR1 SGHTA, CDR2 FQGNSA. The CDR3 has 19 residues. Full variable domain (missing parts from reference TRBV7-2 and TRBJ2-4): GAGVSQSPSNKVTEKGKDVELRCDPISGHTALYWYRQSLGQGLEFLIYFQGNSAPDKSGLPSDRFSAERTGGSVSTLTIQRTQQEDSAVYLCASSPEASGGPRSKNIQYFGAGTRLSVL.